What follows are 22 T cell receptor beta chains derived from one specimen sequenced in a study of OX40 agonist ivuxolimab in advanced cancers. Sequenced by immunoSEQ multiplex PCR; TCRdb stores in-frame clones only, minus some. The profile covers about 20,000 clones, with around 82% appearing a single time and 20% to 25% taken by the ten largest. The sample here was CD4+ or CD8+ T cells sorted from blood, taken in a trial of the OX40 agonist ivuxolimab. These receptors all stem from an adult with an advanced solid tumor such as melanoma, head and neck, liver or kidney cancer.

V and J are TRBV11-2 and TRBJ2-7; TRBD1 aligns across 8 bases. The CDR3 sequence is 15 residues long. Germline lookup yields CDR1 SGHAT and CDR2 FQNNGV. V was clipped by 5 bases and J by 2 bases; unmatched bases: 8. DNA of the CDR3: TGTGCCAGCAGCCCAGGGACAGGAAACCCCTACGAGCAGTACTTC. Amino acids: CASSPGTGNPYEQYF. Based on the CDR3 plus reference TRBV11-2 and TRBJ2-7, the full variable domain is EAGVAQSPRYKIIEKRQSVAFWCNPISGHATLYWYQQILGQGPKLLIQFQNNGVVDDSQLPKDRFSAERLKGVDSTLKIQPAKLEDSAVYLCASSPGTGNPYEQYFGPGTRLTVT.

The V and J genes are TRBV15 and TRBJ1-1; maybe TRBD1 (6 bases). V dropped 0 bases and J dropped 0 bases, with 8 bases sitting between them. Looked up from germline, CDR1 is LNHNV and CDR2 is YYDKDF (reference sequence). CDR3 length: 15 amino acids. CDR3 loop: CATSRETGLNTEAFF. CDR3 sequence (DNA): TGTGCCACCAGCAGAGAAACAGGGCTGAACACTGAAGCTTTCTTT.

This rearrangement joins TRBV27 to TRBJ1-2, with 8 bases aligning to TRBD1. V was clipped by 5 bases and J by 6 bases; unmatched bases: 5. CDR1 is MNHEY and CDR2 is SMNVEV in the germline V gene (reference sequence). The length of the CDR3 is 13 residues. The DNA of the CDR3 is TGTGCCAGCAGTCCTTCAGGGGGCAATGGCTACACCTTC. Its translation is CASSPSGGNGYTF.

The chain employs TRBV4-1 and TRBJ1-1, with D hard to call. Germline loops: CDR1 MGHRA, CDR2 YSYEKL. V lost 0 bases and J 1 base, leaving 9 bases between the germline ends. The CDR3 loop spans 15 amino acids. The CDR3 loop is CASSQDFRQNTEAFF. The CDR3 nucleotides read TGCGCCAGCAGCCAAGATTTTCGACAGAACACTGAAGCTTTCTTT.

As concerns this clone: This sequence is one base from a far larger clone and is likely a read error. V and J are TRBV7-8 and TRBJ2-1; D is tentatively TRBD1 or TRBD2 (5 bases each). The CDR3 contains 17 residues. The germline CDR1 and CDR2 sequences are SGHVS and FQNEAQ. This CDR3 is CASSFSPPGPVDNEQLF. The CDR3 DNA reads TGTGCCAGCAGCTTTTCCCCTCCGGGACCGGTGGACAATGAGCAGCTCTTC.

The V and J genes are TRBV5-1 and TRBJ1-2; D remains ambiguous. Trimming took off 3 bases at V and 3 bases at J, with 18 bases between the two ends. Germline V gene data show CDR1 as SGHRS and CDR2 as YFSETQ. CDR3 size: 16 residues. The CDR3 coding sequence is TGCGCCAGCAGCTCCACGACGGCATGGAACTACTATGGCTACACCTTC. Its protein is CASSSTTAWNYYGYTF.

This rearrangement joins TRBV5-5 to TRBJ1-1; D not certain. V lost 3 bases and J 1 base, leaving 16 bases between the germline ends. CDR1 and CDR2 (germline): SGHKS, YYEKEE (reference sequence). The CDR3 covers 16 residues. CDR3 amino acids: CASSSVPPSGNTEAFF. The CDR3 DNA follows: TGTGCCAGCAGCTCGGTACCACCCTCAGGGAACACTGAAGCTTTCTTT.

This sequence joins TRBV6-5 and TRBJ2-7; D call uncertain. Germline V CDR1 and CDR2: MNHEY, SVGAGI. The CDR3 consists of 11 residues. V was trimmed by 2 bases and J by 6 bases, leaving 5 bases between them. Written as DNA, the CDR3 is TGTGCCAGCAGTTACGGGGTCGAGCAGTACTTC. This sequence encodes CASSYGVEQYF.

This clone was recorded once. The chain employs TRBV4-1 and TRBJ1-1; D ambiguous. V was cut by 5 bases and J by 1 base, with 11 bases left in between. CDR3 size: 14 residues. Looked up from germline, CDR1 is MGHRA and CDR2 is YSYEKL. This CDR3 reads CASSYISENTEAFF. The CDR3 region has the DNA TGCGCCAGCAGCTACATCAGCGAGAACACTGAAGCTTTCTTT.

The chain recombines TRBV6-4 with TRBJ2-3, with 15 bases matching TRBD2. V lost 8 bases, J lost 0 bases, and 0 bases stayed unmatched. CDR1 and CDR2 (germline): MRHNA, SNTAGT. The CDR3 has 15 residues. CDR3 sequence reads: CASGLAGGSTDTQYF. In DNA, the CDR3 is TGTGCCAGCGGACTAGCGGGGGGGAGCACAGATACGCAGTATTTT.

CDR3 region: CASSEGPGGRSQQETQYF. CDR3 coding DNA: TGTGCCAGCAGTGAAGGGCCAGGGGGTAGGTCTCAGCAAGAGACCCAGTACTTC. J is TRBJ2-5 and V is TRBV2; 7 bases are shared with TRBD1. Germline CDR1 SNHLY, CDR2 FYNNEI. Germline trimming cut 1 base from V and 2 bases from J; bases unmatched to any gene: 13. This CDR3 is 18 amino acids long.

The count of this clone is one. This chain connects TRBV6-1 to TRBJ1-2; D uncertain. This CDR3 is built from 14 residues. V gave up 1 base and J gave up 5 bases, with 11 bases separating them. Germline CDR1 MNHNS, CDR2 SASEGT. The CDR3 loop is CASSEVTRAYGYTF. The DNA for the CDR3 is TGTGCCAGCAGTGAAGTAACAAGGGCGTATGGCTACACCTTC.

This sequence joins TRBV5-8 and TRBJ1-2; D may be TRBD1 (5 bases). The germline V gene encodes CDR1 SGHTS and CDR2 YDEGEE. The V and J ends lost 1 base and 6 bases respectively, with 13 bases between them. The CDR3 loop spans 14 amino acids. CDR3 in DNA: TGTGCCAGCAGCTTGAGAGGGGCCAGCAATGGCTACACCTTC. The encoded protein is CASSLRGASNGYTF.

The rearrangement links TRBV7-3 to TRBJ2-1; a possible D gene is TRBD2 (5 bases). This CDR3 region has 12 residues. V gave up 5 bases and J gave up 5 bases, with 7 bases separating them. In germline, CDR1 is SGHTA, CDR2 FQGTGA. The CDR3 is CASSRGDNEQFF. The CDR3 nucleotides read TGTGCCAGCAGCCGGGGTGACAATGAGCAGTTCTTC.

V is TRBV29-1 and J is TRBJ2-6; D not certain. This CDR3 is 17 amino acids long. Deletions cut 5 bases from V and 0 bases from J, with 17 bases between. In germline, CDR1 is SQVTM, CDR2 ANQGSEA. The CDR3 reads CSVLGTVLSSGANVLTF. The CDR3 region has the DNA TGCAGCGTTTTGGGAACAGTTTTAAGCTCTGGGGCCAACGTCCTGACTTTC.

This rearrangement joins TRBV5-1 to TRBJ2-7, with D perhaps given as TRBD1 or TRBD2 (5 bases each). The CDR3 contains 13 residues. The germline V gene has CDR1 SGHRS and CDR2 YFSETQ. Trimming cost V 4 bases and J 3 bases, with 11 bases left between them. The CDR3 is CASSVGTGYEQYF. In DNA, the CDR3 is TGCGCCAGCAGCGTGGGGACGGGCTACGAGCAGTACTTC.

The chain is built from TRBV7-6 and TRBJ2-1; D not resolved. Germline V lookup: CDR1 SGHVS, CDR2 FNYEAQ. The CDR3 covers 15 residues. Deletions cut 1 base from V and 2 bases from J, with 9 bases between. The DNA for the CDR3 is TGTGCCAGCAGCTTAGAGATAGGGACCTACAATGAGCAGTTCTTC. Protein: CASSLEIGTYNEQFF.

The V and J genes are TRBV19 and TRBJ2-7; TRBD2 matches 14 bases. Germline CDR1 and CDR2: LNHDA and SQIVND (reference sequence). Trimming removed 7 bases from V and 1 base from J; junction bases left unmatched: 3. CDR3 length equals 15 residues. The CDR3 reads CASKGTSGGSYEQYF. DNA for the CDR3: TGTGCCAGTAAGGGGACTAGCGGGGGATCCTACGAGCAGTACTTC.

This clone was recorded once. The chain carries TRBV29-1 and TRBJ1-3; D unresolved. CDR3 length equals 13 residues. V was pared by 4 bases and J by 4 bases, with 11 bases between. Germline assignment: CDR1 SQVTM and CDR2 ANQGSEA. The CDR3 is CSVVGQGGNTIYF. CDR3 DNA: TGCAGCGTTGTGGGCCAAGGAGGAAACACCATATATTTT.

Only a few counts were recorded for this clone. In DNA form, the CDR3 reads TGTGCCAGCAGCCTCCTATTAGGGAGCGAAGAGACCCAGTACTTC. Amino acid sequence: CASSLLLGSEETQYF. The chain employs TRBV7-8 and TRBJ2-5, with D possibly matching TRBD2 (5 bases). Trimming took 5 bases from V and 3 from J, leaving 16 bases between them. This CDR3 spans 15 amino acids. Germline V lookup: CDR1 SGHVS, CDR2 FQNEAQ.

The chain recombines TRBV9 with TRBJ2-1; D is possibly TRBD1 (5 bases). The CDR3 loop spans 14 amino acids. The V end was cut by 4 bases, the J end by 4 bases, with 12 bases between. CDR1 SGDLS and CDR2 YYNGEE come from the germline V gene. CDR3 amino acids: CASSPQDPYNEQFF. In nucleotides, the CDR3 is TGTGCCAGCAGCCCACAGGACCCTTACAATGAGCAGTTCTTC.

V and J are TRBV15 and TRBJ1-4; D unclear. Germline-derived CDR1 and CDR2 are LNHNV and YYDKDF (reference sequence). This CDR3 has 15 residues. V was pared by 0 bases and J by 6 bases, with 11 bases between. CDR3 residues: CATSRDLVGDEKLFF. The CDR3 bases are TGTGCCACCAGCAGAGATCTGGTGGGAGATGAAAAACTGTTTTTT.